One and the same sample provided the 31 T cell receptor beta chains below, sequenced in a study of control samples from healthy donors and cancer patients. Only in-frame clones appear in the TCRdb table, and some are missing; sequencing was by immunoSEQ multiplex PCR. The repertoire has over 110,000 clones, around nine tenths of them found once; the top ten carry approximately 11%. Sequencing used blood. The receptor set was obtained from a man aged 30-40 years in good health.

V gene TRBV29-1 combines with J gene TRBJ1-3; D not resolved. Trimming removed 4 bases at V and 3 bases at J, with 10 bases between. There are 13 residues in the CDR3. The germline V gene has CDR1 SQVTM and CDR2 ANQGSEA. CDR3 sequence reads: CSVGWGDGNTIYF. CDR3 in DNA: TGCAGCGTTGGTTGGGGTGATGGAAACACCATATATTTT. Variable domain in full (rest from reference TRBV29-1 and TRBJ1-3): SAVISQKPSRDICQRGTSLTIQCQVDSQVTMMFWYRQQPGQSLTLIATANQGSEATYESGFVIDKFPISRPNLTFSTLTVSNMSPEDSSIYLCSVGWGDGNTIYFGEGSWLTVV.

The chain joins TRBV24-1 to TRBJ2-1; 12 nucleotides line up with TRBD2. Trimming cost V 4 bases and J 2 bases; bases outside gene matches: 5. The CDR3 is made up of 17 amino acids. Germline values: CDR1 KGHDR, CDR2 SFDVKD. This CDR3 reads CATSDGLAGTTYNEQFF. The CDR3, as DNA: TGTGCCACCAGTGACGGACTAGCGGGAACAACCTACAATGAGCAGTTCTTC.

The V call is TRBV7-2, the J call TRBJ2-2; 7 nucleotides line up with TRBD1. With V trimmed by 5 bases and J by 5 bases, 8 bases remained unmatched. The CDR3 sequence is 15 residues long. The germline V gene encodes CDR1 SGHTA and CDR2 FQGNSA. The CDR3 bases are TGTGCCAGCAGCATGACAGGGAAGGGTACCGGGGAGCTGTTTTTT. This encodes CASSMTGKGTGELFF.

DNA of the CDR3: TGCGCCAGTCGACAGGCCAATGAGCAGTTCTTC. This encodes CASRQANEQFF. The genes are TRBV4-1 and TRBJ2-1, with a possible D match to TRBD1 (6 bases). This CDR3 contains 11 residues. V shed 9 bases and J shed 6 bases, with 9 bases lying between them. Per the germline V gene, CDR1 is MGHRA and CDR2 is YSYEKL.

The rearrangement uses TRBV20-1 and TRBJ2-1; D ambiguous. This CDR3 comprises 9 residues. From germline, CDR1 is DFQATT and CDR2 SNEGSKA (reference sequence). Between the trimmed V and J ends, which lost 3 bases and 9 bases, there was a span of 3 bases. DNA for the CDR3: TGCAGTGCTAGTTCTGAGCAGTTCTTC. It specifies CSASSEQFF.

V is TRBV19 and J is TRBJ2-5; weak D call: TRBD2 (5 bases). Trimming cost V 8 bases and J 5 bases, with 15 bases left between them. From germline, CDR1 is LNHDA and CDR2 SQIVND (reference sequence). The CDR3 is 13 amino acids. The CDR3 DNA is TGTGCCAGTCGAAGAAGCGGTCGGGAGACCCAGTACTTC. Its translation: CASRRSGRETQYF.

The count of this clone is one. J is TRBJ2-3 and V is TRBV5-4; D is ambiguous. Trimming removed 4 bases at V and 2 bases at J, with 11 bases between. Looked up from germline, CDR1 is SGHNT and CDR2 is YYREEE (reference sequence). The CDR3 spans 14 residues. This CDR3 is CASSKDGFTDTQYF. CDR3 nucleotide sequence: TGTGCCAGCAGCAAAGACGGGTTCACAGATACGCAGTATTTT.

The CDR3 here is CASSRSGHPGDTQYF. The CDR3 nucleotides are TGTGCCAGCAGCCGTAGCGGGCACCCGGGAGATACGCAGTATTTT. The gene calls are TRBV5-8 and TRBJ2-3, with TRBD2 identical over 7 bases. Unmatched junction bases numbered 10, after V lost 4 bases and J lost 5 bases. Germline V gene data show CDR1 as SGHTS and CDR2 as YDEGEE. CDR3 length equals 15 residues. The whole variable domain, filled in from reference TRBV5-8 and TRBJ2-3, reads EAGVTQSPTHLIKTRGQQATLRCSPISGHTSVYWYQQALGLGLQFLLWYDEGEERNRGNFPPRFSGRQFPNYSSELNVNALELEDSALYLCASSRSGHPGDTQYFGPGTRLTVL.

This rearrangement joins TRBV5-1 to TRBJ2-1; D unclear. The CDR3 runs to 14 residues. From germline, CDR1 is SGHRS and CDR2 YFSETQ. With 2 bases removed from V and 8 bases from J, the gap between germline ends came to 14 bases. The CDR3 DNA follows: TGCGCCAGCAGCTTCCCCGATCTTCTGGATGAGCAGTTCTTC. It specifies CASSFPDLLDEQFF.

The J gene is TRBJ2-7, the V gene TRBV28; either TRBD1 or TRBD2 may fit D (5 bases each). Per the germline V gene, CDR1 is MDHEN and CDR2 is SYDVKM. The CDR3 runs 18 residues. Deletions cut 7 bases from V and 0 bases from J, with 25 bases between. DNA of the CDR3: TGTGCCAGCAATTTTCGTTCGTCCGGGGACCCGAGCTCCTACGAGCAGTACTTC. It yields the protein CASNFRSSGDPSSYEQYF.

The CDR3 is CASSLGPLEQYF. The CDR3 DNA is TGTGCCAGCAGCTTAGGACCGCTGGAGCAGTACTTC. The chain employs TRBV7-9 and TRBJ2-7; unclear D gene. The CDR3 covers 12 residues. Looked up from germline, CDR1 is SEHNR and CDR2 is FQNEAQ (reference sequence). Trimming took 1 base from V and 7 from J, leaving 8 bases between them.

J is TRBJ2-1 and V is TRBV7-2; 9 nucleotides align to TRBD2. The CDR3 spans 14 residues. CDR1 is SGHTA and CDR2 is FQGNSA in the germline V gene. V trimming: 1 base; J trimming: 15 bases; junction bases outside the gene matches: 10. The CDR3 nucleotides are TGTGCCAGCAGCTTAGTTGGGCTAGCGGGAATAGGGTTCTTC. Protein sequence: CASSLVGLAGIGFF.

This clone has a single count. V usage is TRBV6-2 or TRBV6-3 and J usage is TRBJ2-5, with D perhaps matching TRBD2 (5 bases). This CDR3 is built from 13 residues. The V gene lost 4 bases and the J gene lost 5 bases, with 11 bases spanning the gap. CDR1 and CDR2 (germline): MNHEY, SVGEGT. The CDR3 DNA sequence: TGTGCCAGCAGTTCCGGGGAGCGGGAGACCCAGTACTTC. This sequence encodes CASSSGERETQYF.

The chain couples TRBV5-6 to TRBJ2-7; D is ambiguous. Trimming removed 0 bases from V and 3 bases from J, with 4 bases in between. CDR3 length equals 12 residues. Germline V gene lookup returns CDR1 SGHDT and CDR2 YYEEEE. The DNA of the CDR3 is TGTGCCAGCAGCTTGGGGGGCTACGAGCAGTACTTC. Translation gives CASSLGGYEQYF.

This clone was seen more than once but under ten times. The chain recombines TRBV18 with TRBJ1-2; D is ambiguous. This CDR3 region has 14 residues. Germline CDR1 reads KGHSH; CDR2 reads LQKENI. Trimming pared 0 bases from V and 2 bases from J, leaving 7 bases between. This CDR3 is CASSPPLVNYGYTF. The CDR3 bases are TGTGCCAGCTCACCACCTCTTGTCAACTATGGCTACACCTTC.

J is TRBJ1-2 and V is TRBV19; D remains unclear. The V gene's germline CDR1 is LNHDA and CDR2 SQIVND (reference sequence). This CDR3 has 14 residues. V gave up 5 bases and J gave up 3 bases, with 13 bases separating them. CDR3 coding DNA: TGTGCCAGTAGTTTCCCGGGAACAGACTATGGCTACACCTTC. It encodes CASSFPGTDYGYTF.

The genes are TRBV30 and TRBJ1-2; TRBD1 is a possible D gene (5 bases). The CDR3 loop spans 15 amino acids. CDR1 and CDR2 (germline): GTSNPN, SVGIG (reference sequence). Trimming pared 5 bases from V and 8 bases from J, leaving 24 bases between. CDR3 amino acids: CAWAQGAAGLRGYTF. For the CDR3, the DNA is TGTGCCTGGGCCCAAGGGGCAGCTGGCCTCAGGGGCTACACCTTC.

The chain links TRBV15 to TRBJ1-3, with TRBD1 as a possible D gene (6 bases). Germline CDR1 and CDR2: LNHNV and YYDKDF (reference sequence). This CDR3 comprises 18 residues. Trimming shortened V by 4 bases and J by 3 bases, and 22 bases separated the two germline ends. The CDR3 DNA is TGTGCCACCAGCACAGATTTGGCCCGGGGGGCAGTTGGAAACACCATATATTTT. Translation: CATSTDLARGAVGNTIYF.

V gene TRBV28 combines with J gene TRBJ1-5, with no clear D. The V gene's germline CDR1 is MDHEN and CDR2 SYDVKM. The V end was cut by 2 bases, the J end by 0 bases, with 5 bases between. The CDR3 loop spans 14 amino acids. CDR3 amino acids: CASSLIDSNQPQHF. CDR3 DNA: TGTGCCAGCAGTTTAATAGATAGCAATCAGCCCCAGCATTTT. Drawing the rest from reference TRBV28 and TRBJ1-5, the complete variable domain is DVKVTQSSRYLVKRTGEKVFLECVQDMDHENMFWYRQDPGLGLRLIYFSYDVKMKEKGDIPEGYSVSREKKERFSLILESASTNQTSMYLCASSLIDSNQPQHFGDGTRLSIL.

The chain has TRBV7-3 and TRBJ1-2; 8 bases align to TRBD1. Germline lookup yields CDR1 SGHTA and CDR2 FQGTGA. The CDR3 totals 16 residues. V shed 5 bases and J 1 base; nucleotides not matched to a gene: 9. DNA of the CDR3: TGTGCCAGCAGCCTAAGGGGACAGGAGATTAACTATGGCTACACCTTC. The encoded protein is CASSLRGQEINYGYTF.

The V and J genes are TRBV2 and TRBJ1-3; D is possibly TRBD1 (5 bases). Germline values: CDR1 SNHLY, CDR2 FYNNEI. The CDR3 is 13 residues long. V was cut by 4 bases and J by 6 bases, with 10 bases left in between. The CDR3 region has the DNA TGTGCCAGCAGTGCACAGACAGTAAACACCATATATTTT. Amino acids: CASSAQTVNTIYF.

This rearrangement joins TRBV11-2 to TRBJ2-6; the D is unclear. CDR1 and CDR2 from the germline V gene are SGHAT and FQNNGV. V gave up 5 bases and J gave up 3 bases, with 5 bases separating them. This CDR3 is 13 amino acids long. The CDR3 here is CASSAGGANVLTF. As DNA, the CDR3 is TGTGCCAGCAGCGCCGGTGGGGCCAACGTCCTGACTTTC.

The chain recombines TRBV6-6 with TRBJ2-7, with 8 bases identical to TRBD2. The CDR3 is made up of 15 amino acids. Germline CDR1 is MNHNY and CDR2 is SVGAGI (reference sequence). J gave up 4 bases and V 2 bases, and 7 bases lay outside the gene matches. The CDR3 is CASSYGRGGRYEQYF. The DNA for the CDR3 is TGTGCCAGCAGTTACGGTCGCGGCGGGAGGTACGAGCAGTACTTC.

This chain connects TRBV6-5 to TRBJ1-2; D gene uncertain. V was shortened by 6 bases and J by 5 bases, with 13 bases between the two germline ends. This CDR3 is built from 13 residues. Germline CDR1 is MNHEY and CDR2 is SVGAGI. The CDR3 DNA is TGTGCCAGCAGACTGGTGAGGCCTTATGGCTACACCTTC. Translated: CASRLVRPYGYTF.

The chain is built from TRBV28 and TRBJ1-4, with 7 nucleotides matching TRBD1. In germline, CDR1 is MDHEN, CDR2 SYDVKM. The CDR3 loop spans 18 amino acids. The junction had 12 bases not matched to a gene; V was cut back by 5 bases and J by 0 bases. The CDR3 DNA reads TGTGCCAGCAGTCAATTCAACAGGGGAAGAGCAACTAATGAAAAACTGTTTTTT. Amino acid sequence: CASSQFNRGRATNEKLFF.

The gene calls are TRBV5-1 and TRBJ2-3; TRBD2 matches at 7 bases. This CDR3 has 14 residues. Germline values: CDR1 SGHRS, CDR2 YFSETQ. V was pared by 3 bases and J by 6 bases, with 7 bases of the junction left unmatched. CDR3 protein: CASSYLAARDTQYF. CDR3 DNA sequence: TGCGCCAGCAGCTACCTAGCGGCCCGGGATACGCAGTATTTT.

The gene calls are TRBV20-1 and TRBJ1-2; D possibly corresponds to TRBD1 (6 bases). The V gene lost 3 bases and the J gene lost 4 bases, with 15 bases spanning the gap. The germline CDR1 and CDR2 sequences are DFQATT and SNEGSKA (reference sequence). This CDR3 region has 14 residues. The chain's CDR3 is CSASPMDSSYGYTF. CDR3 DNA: TGCAGTGCTAGTCCCATGGACAGCAGCTATGGCTACACCTTC.

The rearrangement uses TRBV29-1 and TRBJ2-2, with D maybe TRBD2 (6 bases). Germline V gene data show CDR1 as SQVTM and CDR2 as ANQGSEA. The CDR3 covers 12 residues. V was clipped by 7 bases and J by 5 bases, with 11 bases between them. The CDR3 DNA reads TGCAGCGCCCTTAGCGGAACCGGGGAGCTGTTTTTT. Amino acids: CSALSGTGELFF.

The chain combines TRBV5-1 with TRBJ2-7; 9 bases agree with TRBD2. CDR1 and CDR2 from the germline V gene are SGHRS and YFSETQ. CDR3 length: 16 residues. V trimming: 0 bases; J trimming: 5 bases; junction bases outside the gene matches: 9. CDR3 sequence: CASSLVPSGDGDEQYF. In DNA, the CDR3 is TGCGCCAGCAGCTTGGTGCCTAGCGGGGATGGAGACGAGCAGTACTTC.

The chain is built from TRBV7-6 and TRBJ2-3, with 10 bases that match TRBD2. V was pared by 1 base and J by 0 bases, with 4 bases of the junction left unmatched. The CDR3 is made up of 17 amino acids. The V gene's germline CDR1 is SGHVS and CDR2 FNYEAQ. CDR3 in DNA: TGTGCCAGCAGCTTAGTAGGGACTAGCGACAGCACAGATACGCAGTATTTT. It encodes CASSLVGTSDSTDTQYF.

The CDR3 is CASRDPVGTEQYF. In DNA form, the CDR3 reads TGTGCCAGCAGGGACCCAGTCGGAACCGAGCAGTACTTC. The genes are TRBV6-5 and TRBJ2-7, with D unresolved. The CDR3 runs to 13 residues. Germline V gene sequence: CDR1 MNHEY, CDR2 SVGAGI. V lost 6 bases and J 6 bases, leaving 15 bases between the germline ends.